The sequence of this T cell receptor beta chain was determined in a study of beta chain features in type 1 diabetes (dated by TCRdb to the late 2010s). With respect to the entire study: Patients and healthy donors did not differ in mean age, gender distribution, total cell number or subset yield. A total of 90 million to 140 million sorted cells were examined across all samples, and RNA yield correlated strongly with the number of cells per subset. In the study, recently diagnosed type 1 diabetes patients and matched healthy donors were compared on the TCRB repertoires of their sorted circulating CD4+ T cell subsets. Whereas all 30 or so donors provided naive and central memory subsets, regulatory and stem cell-like memory subsets were isolated from just 8 patients and about 8 healthy donors. The study at large found these results: Shorter templates might be favored by PCR, yet because patient and control samples were amplified and corrected together, any such skew would affect both groups equally. The naive, central memory and regulatory TCRB repertoires appeared to resemble one another more closely among patients than among healthy donors. HLA sub-analyses involved small numbers of individuals, so any influence of HLA type on TCRB rearrangement remained unresolved. In all four CD4+ subsets, TCRB CDR3 length was moderately but significantly shorter in type 1 diabetes patients. At VDJ recombination sites, patients with type 1 diabetes made fewer insertions and deleted more nucleotides, a pattern implying thymic rearrangement abnormalities. Because cDNA was sequenced instead of genomic DNA, highly expressing activated cells could be over-represented, though the groups showed no difference in activation or CD3 levels.

Worth noting for this clone: It has no known antigen specificity. No much larger clone is present one base from it, and per-base qualities are unavailable.

The junction shows trimming of 0 bases on V and 4 bases on J, plus 9 bases between the germline ends. From cysteine to phenylalanine, the CDR3 is 14 amino acids long. The kept DNA is CDR3 alone, 42 bases in frame from the first base. CDR1 and CDR2, looked up from the germline V gene, are KGHSH and LQKENI. The entire isolated RNA was reverse transcribed using the High Capacity cDNA Reverse Transcription Kit, and thus expressed TCRB transcripts were sequenced. Deep immunoSEQ sequencing was applied to naive, central memory and regulatory T cell samples, giving an average of around 4 million total reads per sample. Sorted cells were lysed in RLT buffer and RNA was extracted with DNase-treated RNeasy Micro or Mini kits, depending on cell number. Each cell subset was processed separately to prevent cross-contamination, with patient and healthy donor samples processed together. TCRB sequences were amplified from cDNA with the immunoSEQ multiplex PCR, producing 87-bp fragments spanning the CDR3 region. Sequencing of the amplicons was performed on the Illumina HiSeq platform. Processing in the source paper ran as follows. PCR bias was corrected computationally using synthetic template baselines, and reads within Hamming distance 2 were collapsed, with unmergeable singletons discarded. By aligning reads against IMGT, V, D and J genes, CDR3 length, and insertions or deletions at six rearrangement sites were assigned. Within each subset, clonotype counts were normalized to sorted cell number, after which true diversity and Gini coefficients were computed with the tcR R package. The overlap coefficient, calculated on TCRB nucleotide sequences, was used to quantify repertoire sharing. Out-of-frame TCRB sequences from naive cells were analyzed to stand in for the pre-selection repertoire. The clones in this table, taken by TCRdb from immuneACCESS, are in-frame only. Not every clone is retained; where verified, under half of the shortfall comes from an unresolved V gene, and the cause of the rest is unknown. V, J and clone size are taken as reported in that table, and D and trimming were inferred from the DNA itself. A total of more than 350,000 clones appear in this sample, about an eighth of them only once. The ten largest clones add up to roughly 0.046% of the sample.

Each donor gave one peripheral blood draw, averaging roughly 0.11 L, which was collected into heparinised tubes. Naive, central memory, regulatory and stem cell-like memory CD4+ T cells were sorted on a BD FACSAria II using a panel including CD45RO, CCR7, CD25, CD127, CD95 and CD27. A purity above 98% was achieved for all sorted populations. Right away, PBMCs were isolated by Lymphoprep density gradient centrifugation and were stained directly, with no culture step. To minimize batch effects, samples were stained and sorted in pairs, one healthy donor with one patient per experiment. The sample consisted of naive CD4+ T cells from blood. The sample's cell subset or site label is to be understood as: true naive CD4+ T cells. The TCR originated in a woman between 18 and 30 years old in good health. Rearrangement joined TRBV18 to TRBJ2-5; the D gene is unclear. This receptor carries the CDR3 CASSPPTKRETQYF. The DNA sequence reads TGTGCCAGCTCACCACCTACAAAGAGAGAGACCCAGTACTTC. Here the CDR3 is joined to the reference TRBV18 and TRBJ2-5 genes, and the full variable domain is: NAGVMQNPRHLVRRRGQEARLRCSPMKGHSHVYWYRQLPEEGLKFMVYLQKENIIDESGMPKERFSAEFPKEGPSILRIQQVVRGDSAAYFCASSPPTKRETQYFGPGTRLLVL.